This T cell receptor (beta chain) originates from a study of CD8 T cells in Susac syndrome. Germline CDR1 and CDR2: SQVTM and ANQGSEA. This CDR3 is 15 amino acids long. V shed 3 bases and J shed 1 base, with 16 bases lying between them. Random hexamers were used to reverse transcribe the RNA input (about 0.5 to 1 ug). Amplification of TCR beta CDR3 was carried out by immunoSEQ multiplex PCR, which covered 54 Vbeta and 13 Jbeta segments. MiXCR, applied by TCRdb to the immunoSEQ multiplex PCR reads, yields one record per CDR3 protein. The table shows some 260,000 distinct CDR3 sequences, with about 88% occurring only once.

Material: CD8+ T cells from PBMCs. The sequence was collected from a human donor with multiple sclerosis. This rearrangement joins TRBV29-1 to TRBJ2-7; possible D gene TRBD1, 6 bases. The CDR3 DNA reads TGCAGCGTTGATTTCCGGGACACCGGATCCTACGAGCAGTACTTC. Translating gives CSVDFRDTGSYEQYF.